The 25 T cell receptor beta chains listed next were all sequenced from one sample in a study of blood T cell repertoires in COVID-19. Assay: immunoSEQ multiplex PCR; the TCRdb copy retains only in-frame clones and omits some. This sample has some 150,000 clones, with around 85% found just once. The sequencing sample was made of peripheral blood. The receptor set was obtained from a woman aged 60-70 years with COVID-19, enrolled during active disease.

CDR3 nucleotides: TGCGCCAGCAGTGAGTCCGGGGGACCGAGCACCGGGGAGCTGTTTTTT. This translates into CASSESGGPSTGELFF. The rearrangement uses TRBV10-2 and TRBJ2-2; a possible D gene is TRBD2 (6 bases). V gave up 0 bases and J gave up 4 bases, with 12 bases separating them. The length of the CDR3 is 16 residues. Germline values: CDR1 WSHSY, CDR2 SAAADI.

The chain couples TRBV5-1 to TRBJ1-1; D remains unclear. Deletions cut 4 bases from V and 0 bases from J, with 13 bases between. The germline gives CDR1 SGHRS, CDR2 YFSETQ. The CDR3 consists of 15 residues. CDR3: CASSRPQDVNTEAFF. The CDR3 DNA sequence: TGCGCCAGCAGCCGCCCCCAGGATGTGAACACTGAAGCTTTCTTT.

This chain links TRBV30 with TRBJ2-2; D is uncertain. The CDR3 has 14 amino acids. The germline V gene has CDR1 GTSNPN and CDR2 SVGIG (reference sequence). Trimming cost V 0 bases and J 6 bases, with 11 bases left between them. For the CDR3, the DNA is TGTGCCTGGAGTGTATCCGTGGCAGCCGGGGAGCTGTTTTTT. Translating it yields CAWSVSVAAGELFF. Full variable domain (rest looked up from reference TRBV30 and TRBJ2-2): SQTIHQWPATLVQPVGSPLSLECTVEGTSNPNLYWYRQAAGRGLQLLFYSVGIGQISSEVPQNLSASRPQDRQFILSSKKLLLSDSGFYLCAWSVSVAAGELFFGEGSRLTVL.

This chain connects TRBV7-9 to TRBJ1-6; weak D call: TRBD1 (6 bases). The CDR3 is 14 residues long. Trimming stripped 5 bases from V and 7 bases from J, with 12 bases between. CDR1 and CDR2 (germline): SEHNR, FQNEAQ (reference sequence). CDR3 in amino acids: CASSLGARNSPLHF. The CDR3 nucleotides read TGTGCCAGCAGCCTGGGGGCGCGGAATTCACCCCTCCACTTT.

Points on this clone: The sample contains more than one DNA sequence encoding this CDR3. J is TRBJ1-1 and V is TRBV19, with D possibly TRBD1 on 5 matching bases. CDR1 and CDR2 (germline): LNHDA, SQIVND (reference sequence). This CDR3 comprises 13 residues. With 3 bases removed from V and 1 base from J, the gap between germline ends came to 6 bases. The CDR3 here is CASSITGNTEAFF. The CDR3 DNA sequence: TGTGCCAGTAGTATCACAGGGAACACTGAAGCTTTCTTT.

CDR3 sequence (DNA): TGTGCCAGTAGTATTGGGCAGGGGGCGGACGAGCAGTACTTC. Its protein product is CASSIGQGADEQYF. The rearrangement links TRBV19 to TRBJ2-7; 8 positions agree with TRBD1. CDR1 LNHDA and CDR2 SQIVND come from the germline V gene (reference sequence). The CDR3 runs to 14 residues. Trimming took 3 bases from V and 5 from J; bases not matched to a gene: 6.

The J gene is TRBJ2-7, the V gene TRBV7-2, with 8 bases matching TRBD1. Trimming removed 4 bases from V and 3 bases from J; junction bases left unmatched: 11. Germline values: CDR1 SGHTA, CDR2 FQGNSA. The CDR3 loop spans 16 amino acids. CDR3 loop: CASSSAFGTGLYEQYF. CDR3 nucleotides: TGTGCCAGCAGCTCCGCCTTTGGGACAGGCCTCTACGAGCAGTACTTC.

This clone was seen only a few times. The chain combines TRBV29-1 with TRBJ1-2; a possible D gene is TRBD1 (5 bases). Looked up from germline, CDR1 is SQVTM and CDR2 is ANQGSEA. With 7 bases removed from V and 5 bases from J, the gap between germline ends came to 14 bases. There are 12 residues in the CDR3. CDR3 loop: CSAADRVYGYTF. The CDR3 nucleotides are TGCAGCGCCGCAGACAGAGTATATGGCTACACCTTC.

The J gene is TRBJ1-2, the V gene TRBV6-1; TRBD1 matches at 7 bases. The CDR3 totals 16 residues. The J segment lost 3 bases and the V segment lost 3 bases, leaving 10 bases of the junction unmatched. CDR1 and CDR2 (germline): MNHNS, SASEGT. Written as DNA, the CDR3 is TGTGCCAGCAGTGACGGGACAGTTGAGGGAGACTATGGCTACACCTTC. It encodes CASSDGTVEGDYGYTF.

The genes are TRBV10-3 and TRBJ1-2; tentative D call: TRBD1 (6 bases). Germline CDR1 and CDR2: ENHRY and SYGVKD. Trimming cost V 2 bases and J 4 bases, with 11 bases left between them. The CDR3 consists of 14 residues. The CDR3 loop reads CAISEGTGIYGYTF. CDR3 bases: TGTGCCATCAGTGAGGGAACAGGGATCTATGGCTACACCTTC.

The chain has TRBV5-1 and TRBJ2-7; TRBD2 is a possible D gene (6 bases). With 6 bases removed from V and 1 base from J, the gap between germline ends came to 23 bases. This CDR3 has 17 amino acids. Germline V gene lookup returns CDR1 SGHRS and CDR2 YFSETQ. The CDR3 is CASKRTDGGFSSYEQYF. CDR3 DNA: TGCGCCAGCAAACGGACGGATGGGGGGTTCAGTTCCTACGAGCAGTACTTC.

This chain connects TRBV5-1 to TRBJ1-1, with a weak D call TRBD1 (5 bases). V lost 0 bases to trimming and J lost 4 bases, with 19 bases between them. This CDR3 contains 17 residues. Germline V gene lookup returns CDR1 SGHRS and CDR2 YFSETQ. DNA for the CDR3: TGCGCCAGCAGCTTGGAAGGGGCCCAGGCGGTTGGCACTGAAGCTTTCTTT. It translates to CASSLEGAQAVGTEAFF.

The chain uses TRBV5-1 and TRBJ1-1; tentatively, D is TRBD1 (6 bases). The length of the CDR3 is 14 residues. The germline CDR1 and CDR2 sequences are SGHRS and YFSETQ. V was trimmed by 4 bases and J by 4 bases, leaving 14 bases between them. DNA of the CDR3: TGCGCCAGCAGCGACTCAGGGGTTGGCACTGAAGCTTTCTTT. Its translation: CASSDSGVGTEAFF. Together with reference TRBV5-1 and TRBJ1-1, the CDR3 gives the full variable domain: KAGVTQTPRYLIKTRGQQVTLSCSPISGHRSVSWYQQTPGQGLQFLFEYFSETQRNKGNFPGRFSGRQFSNSRSEMNVSTLELGDSALYLCASSDSGVGTEAFFGQGTRLTVV.

The V and J genes are TRBV7-2 and TRBJ1-3; D not resolved. Germline CDR1 is SGHTA and CDR2 is FQGNSA. This CDR3 spans 13 amino acids. Trimming cost V 4 bases and J 2 bases, with 6 bases left between them. The CDR3 is CASSSVTGNTIYF. CDR3 DNA sequence: TGTGCCAGCAGCTCCGTTACTGGAAACACCATATATTTT.

V is TRBV27 and J is TRBJ1-5; D may be TRBD1 (5 bases). Trimming removed 3 bases from V and 0 bases from J, with 12 bases in between. The CDR3 totals 16 residues. The germline gives CDR1 MNHEY, CDR2 SMNVEV (reference sequence). The CDR3 here is CASSFTGFDSNQPQHF. The CDR3 DNA reads as TGTGCCAGCAGTTTCACAGGATTCGATAGCAATCAGCCCCAGCATTTT.

CDR3 amino acids: CASSLLSGGASEQYF. The DNA for the CDR3 is TGTGCCAGCAGCCTACTTAGCGGGGGGGCCAGTGAGCAGTACTTC. The gene calls are TRBV7-3 and TRBJ2-7; 11 positions match TRBD2. V lost 5 bases to trimming and J lost 7 bases; unmatched junction nucleotides: 10. Germline V gives CDR1 SGHTA, CDR2 FQGTGA. This CDR3 contains 15 residues.

This clone was seen once. This sequence joins TRBV10-1 and TRBJ1-3, with a possible D match to TRBD1 (6 bases). The V and J ends lost 4 bases and 0 bases respectively, with 10 bases between them. The germline V gene encodes CDR1 WNHNN and CDR2 SYGVQD (reference sequence). The CDR3 sequence is 15 residues long. The CDR3 nucleotides are TGCGCCAGCAGTGGACAGGCGGACTCTGGAAACACCATATATTTT. Amino acid sequence: CASSGQADSGNTIYF.

The chain couples TRBV30 to TRBJ1-6, with TRBD1 as a possible D gene (6 bases). CDR1 and CDR2 from the germline V gene are GTSNPN and SVGIG (reference sequence). CDR3 size: 15 residues. The germline V and J ends were trimmed by 3 bases and 5 bases, with 14 bases remaining between them. The DNA for the CDR3 is TGTGCCTGGAGGTGGGGGGGCAGGAATAATTCACCCCTCCACTTT. Encoded protein: CAWRWGGRNNSPLHF. Filled out from reference TRBV30 and TRBJ1-6, the complete variable domain reads SQTIHQWPATLVQPVGSPLSLECTVEGTSNPNLYWYRQAAGRGLQLLFYSVGIGQISSEVPQNLSASRPQDRQFILSSKKLLLSDSGFYLCAWRWGGRNNSPLHFGNGTRLTVT.

The chain carries TRBV9 and TRBJ2-1; D uncertain. V lost 7 bases and J lost 10, with 12 bases in between. The CDR3 sequence is 11 residues long. CDR1 is SGDLS and CDR2 is YYNGEE in the germline V gene. CDR3 sequence (DNA): TGTGCCAGCGGCCCGGAGTGGGAGCAGTTCTTC. Protein: CASGPEWEQFF.

The V call is TRBV5-3, the J call TRBJ1-2; D perhaps matches TRBD1 (6 bases). TRBV5-3 qualifies as an ORF whose function is uncertain. Trimming cost V 2 bases and J 4 bases, with 15 bases left between them. This CDR3 has 15 residues. CDR3 protein: CARSFFRGKSYGYTF. Here the CDR3 DNA reads TGTGCCAGAAGCTTTTTCAGGGGCAAGAGCTATGGCTACACCTTC.

The chain has TRBV7-9 and TRBJ1-2; a weak D match, TRBD1 (5 bases). V shed 2 bases and J shed 1 base, with 14 bases lying between them. CDR1 and CDR2 from the germline V gene are SEHNR and FQNEAQ (reference sequence). The CDR3 has 16 amino acids. The CDR3 protein is CASSLSLAQGNYGYTF. The CDR3 DNA sequence: TGTGCCAGCAGCTTATCCTTAGCTCAGGGTAACTATGGCTACACCTTC.

The chain employs TRBV14 and TRBJ2-7; possibly TRBD1 for D (5 bases). The CDR3 consists of 11 residues. The germline gives CDR1 SGHDN, CDR2 FVKESK. Trimming took off 2 bases at V and 6 bases at J, with 5 bases between the two ends. Written as DNA, the CDR3 is TGTGCCAGCAGCCAACAGGGCGAGCAGTACTTC. Translated: CASSQQGEQYF.

This chain joins TRBV9 and TRBJ1-1; D possibly corresponds to TRBD1 (5 bases). Trimming shortened V by 0 bases and J by 1 base, and 25 bases separated the two germline ends. Germline V gene data show CDR1 as SGDLS and CDR2 as YYNGEE. The CDR3 length is 20 residues. Here the CDR3 reads CASSVGVRQGGREENTEAFF. The CDR3 region has the DNA TGTGCCAGCAGCGTAGGGGTCCGGCAGGGCGGTCGAGAAGAGAACACTGAAGCTTTCTTT.

The rearrangement uses TRBV5-1 and TRBJ1-1; possibly TRBD1 for D (6 bases). The germline CDR1 and CDR2 sequences are SGHRS and YFSETQ. The CDR3 contains 15 residues. V was pared by 4 bases and J by 4 bases, with 17 bases between. CDR3 in amino acids: CASSPGQFLATEAFF. The CDR3 DNA follows: TGCGCCAGCAGCCCCGGACAGTTCCTGGCCACTGAAGCTTTCTTT.

The V call is TRBV12-3 or TRBV12-4, the J call TRBJ1-5; no clear D. The CDR3 runs to 13 residues. V gave up 7 bases and J gave up 0 bases, with 7 bases separating them. The CDR3 DNA reads as TGTGCCAGCAATTTCGGTAGCAATCAGCCCCAGCATTTT. Amino acids: CASNFGSNQPQHF.